The subject of this entry is one T cell receptor (beta chain). Its cognate antigen is unknown. The source of the sample is a study of OX40 agonist ivuxolimab in advanced cancers. Study details: Past anti-PD-1, anti-PD-L1 or anti-CTLA-4 therapy was accepted, and roughly 37% had received some.

V lost 3 bases and J lost 3, with 12 bases in between. This CDR3 has 14 residues. The germline gives CDR1 SGHNT, CDR2 YYREEE (reference sequence). Overall study findings and caveats: In general, CD8+ T cells held more expanded clones than CD4+ did, on average.

Here immunoSEQ multiplex PCR was the method, and the copy in TCRdb shows in-frame clones only, minus some. This sample yields tens of thousands of clones, of which about four fifths are seen a single time; around a tenth belongs to the top ten. Systemic immunosuppression or a history of autoimmune disease excluded patients. V gene TRBV5-4 combines with J gene TRBJ2-5, with D hard to call. This sequence was found in an adult with an advanced solid tumor such as melanoma, head and neck, liver or kidney cancer. Sequences were derived from CD4+ or CD8+ T cells sorted from blood, sampled in a trial of the OX40 agonist ivuxolimab. CDR3 sequence reads: CASSSTDGEETQYF. CDR3 in DNA: TGTGCCAGCAGCTCCACGGACGGTGAAGAGACCCAGTACTTC.